This TCR beta chain was recorded in a study of shared clonotypes between healthy human individuals. The study, taken as a whole, reports: The generation probabilities recorded for non-shared clonotypes fell below those of clonotypes shared by all four donors. The sharing of approximately 5.1% of naive CD4 clonotypes was seen across several donors. The sole specimen, blood, was sampled, and tissue repertoires likely differ.

It was CD45RO-negative cells, positively selected for CCR7, that made up naive CD8 cells, with terminally differentiated effector memory CD45RA+ cells excluded. The CDR3 sequence is 11 residues long. Deletions cut 5 bases from V and 7 bases from J, with 8 bases between. Germline values: CDR1 MNHEY, CDR2 SMNVEV (reference sequence). Comment on this clone: Its target is not known. This same CDR3 is encoded by further DNA sequences in the sample.

Sequenced by immunoSEQ multiplex PCR; TCRdb stores in-frame clones only, minus some. The sample yields about 2 million clones, approximately 95% seen once. The origin of this receptor is a young man in good health. Sample: naive CD8+ T cells sorted from blood. The chain combines TRBV27 with TRBJ2-5, with D unresolved. The CDR3 reads CASSLGGTQYF. In nucleotides, the CDR3 is TGTGCCAGCAGTCTCGGTGGGACCCAGTACTTC.